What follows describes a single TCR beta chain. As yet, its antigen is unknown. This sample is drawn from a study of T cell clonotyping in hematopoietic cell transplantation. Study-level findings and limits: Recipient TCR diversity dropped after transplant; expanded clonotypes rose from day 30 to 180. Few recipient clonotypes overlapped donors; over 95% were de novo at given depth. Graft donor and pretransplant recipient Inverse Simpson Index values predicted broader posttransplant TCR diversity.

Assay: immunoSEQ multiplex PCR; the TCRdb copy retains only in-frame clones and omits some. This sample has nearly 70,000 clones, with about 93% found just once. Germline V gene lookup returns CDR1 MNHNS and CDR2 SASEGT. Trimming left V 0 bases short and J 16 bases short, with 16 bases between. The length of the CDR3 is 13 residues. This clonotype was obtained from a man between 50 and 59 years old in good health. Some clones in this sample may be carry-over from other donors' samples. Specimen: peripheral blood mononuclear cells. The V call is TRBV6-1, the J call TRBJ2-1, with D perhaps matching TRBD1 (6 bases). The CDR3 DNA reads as TGTGCCAGCAGTGAAGCGGGGGCCCCACTGTTATTCTTC. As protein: CASSEAGAPLLFF.